The clone carrying this TCR beta chain was recorded only once. Its target is unknown. This entry belongs to a study of cytomegalovirus exposure and HLA in healthy donors. The study's findings and limits: Specificity for CMV antigens was confirmed in vitro for a few of the CMV-associated chains.

There were likely unrecorded immune exposures, though donors were nominally healthy when sampled. Germline values: CDR1 MGHDK, CDR2 SYGVNS. This CDR3 has 14 residues. Unmatched junction bases numbered 10, after V lost 5 bases and J lost 7 bases. A multiplex PCR was run with 60 Vbeta primers and 13 Jbeta primers. Generated by immunoSEQ multiplex PCR, the TCRdb table keeps only in-frame clones and is missing some. The sample contains about 150,000 clones, around 75% of which appear only once. V usage is TRBV25-1 and J usage is TRBJ1-1; 7 bases fit TRBD1. The sample consisted of PBMCs. This TCR came from a woman under 30 in good health and CMV-seronegative. The CDR3 sequence is CASSRPDRTNEAFF. In nucleotides, the CDR3 is TGTGCCAGCAGTAGACCGGACAGGACGAATGAAGCTTTCTTT. Filled out from reference TRBV25-1 and TRBJ1-1, the complete variable domain reads EADIYQTPRYLVIGTGKKITLECSQTMGHDKMYWYQQDPGMELHLIHYSYGVNSTEKGDLSSESTVSRIRTEHFPLTLESARPSHTSQYLCASSRPDRTNEAFFGQGTRLTVV.